The entry that follows covers one T cell receptor beta chain sequence. There is no known antigen for this receptor. No base quality information exists; no much larger clone differs at one position. This entry comes from a study of blood T cell repertoires in COVID-19 (dated by TCRdb to 2020 to 2022). Regarding the research as a whole: Samples covering the acute and convalescent phases of COVID-19 were provided by collaborators in the United States, Italy and Spain. The samples were drawn from two sources: the first 160 participants of the ongoing ImmuneRACE study, and 950 to 1,500 subjects contributed by 6 global collaborators. The repertoires were released in a freely available public database intended as a resource for research on the immune response to SARS-CoV-2. A de-identified subject ID, COVID-19 status, age in years and sex were almost always included in the sample metadata. Where available, HLA class I and class II types were taken from metadata supplied by the sample provider and were not determined by assay-based typing. Subjects who had been exposed to COVID-19, were actively infected with it, or had recovered from it provided the deeply sampled blood TCRbeta repertoires that made up the dataset. The material from the prospective study consisted of cDNA or gDNA derived from T cells, B-cell-depleted T cells, or PBMCs. Results and caveats for the whole study, not just this receptor: Clinical and demographic metadata were provided uncurated, with the amount varying by source and participant.

TCRbeta CDR3 regions were amplified from genomic DNA by means of the immunoSEQ Assay, a bias-controlled multiplex PCR. The paper's processing steps were these. Within the assay, amplification of reference gene primers was used to estimate how many nucleated cells each sample contained. Sequence reads were collapsed and filtered to measure the absolute abundance of every unique TCRbeta CDR3 rearrangement. For each sample, productive Simpson clonality was calculated by taking the square root of Simpson's diversity index across productive rearrangements. Held by TCRdb, this immuneACCESS table contains in-frame sequences only and omits some clones. Under half of the omission traces to an unresolved V gene where checked; the cause of the rest is unknown. The V and J calls and the clone size are those of that table, but D and trimming were determined from the DNA. Counted in this sample were around 230,000 clones; about nine tenths of them appeared once. Together, the top ten hold 9.5% to 13% of the sample.

One collaborating source in Seattle enrolled patients during active infection and followed them longitudinally through the course of disease. The collaborating institutions used their own protocols to collect whole blood in K2EDTA tubes. Collaborator samples were shipped for TCRbeta analysis as frozen whole blood, isolated PBMCs, or DNA extracted from either sample type. The germline V gene encodes CDR1 LNHDA and CDR2 SQIVND (reference sequence). The V end loses 3 bases and the J end loses 7 bases, and a stretch of 9 bases separates them. Its CDR3 holds 12 amino acids, cysteine through phenylalanine. Of all the DNA, just the CDR3 is kept, 36 bases in frame from base 1.

This chain joins TRBV19 to TRBJ1-1, with no D gene named confidently. This receptor was obtained from a man aged 45-60 years with COVID-19, enrolled during active disease. Specimen: peripheral blood. The base sequence is TGTGCCAGTAGTATGGCGGCCGGTGAAGCTTTCTTT. Its amino acids are CASSMAAGEAFF.